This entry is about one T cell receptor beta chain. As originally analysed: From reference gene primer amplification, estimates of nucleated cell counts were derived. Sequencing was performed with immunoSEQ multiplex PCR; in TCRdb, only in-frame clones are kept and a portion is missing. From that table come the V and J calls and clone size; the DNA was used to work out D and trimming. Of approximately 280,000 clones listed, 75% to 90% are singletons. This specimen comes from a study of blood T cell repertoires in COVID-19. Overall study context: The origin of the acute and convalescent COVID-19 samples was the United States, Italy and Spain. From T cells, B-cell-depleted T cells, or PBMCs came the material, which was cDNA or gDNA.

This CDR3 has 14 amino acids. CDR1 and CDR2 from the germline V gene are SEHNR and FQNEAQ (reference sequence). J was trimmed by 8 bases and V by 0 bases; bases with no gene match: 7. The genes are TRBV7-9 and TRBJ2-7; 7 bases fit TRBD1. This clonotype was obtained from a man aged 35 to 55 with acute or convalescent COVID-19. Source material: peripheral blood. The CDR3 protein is CASSLAGQDDKQYF. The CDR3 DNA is TGTGCCAGCAGCTTAGCAGGACAGGATGACAAGCAGTACTTC.